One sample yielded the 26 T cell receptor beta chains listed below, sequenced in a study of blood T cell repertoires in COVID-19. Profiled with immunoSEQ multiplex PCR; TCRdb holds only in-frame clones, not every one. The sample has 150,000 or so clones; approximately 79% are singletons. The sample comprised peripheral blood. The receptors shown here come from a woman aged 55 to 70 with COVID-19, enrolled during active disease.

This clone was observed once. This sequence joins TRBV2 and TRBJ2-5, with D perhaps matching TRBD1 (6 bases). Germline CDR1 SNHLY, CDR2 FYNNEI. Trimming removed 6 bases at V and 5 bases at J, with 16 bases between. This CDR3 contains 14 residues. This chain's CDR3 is CASRGDTLLETQYF. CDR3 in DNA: TGTGCCAGCAGGGGGGACACCCTGTTGGAGACCCAGTACTTC.

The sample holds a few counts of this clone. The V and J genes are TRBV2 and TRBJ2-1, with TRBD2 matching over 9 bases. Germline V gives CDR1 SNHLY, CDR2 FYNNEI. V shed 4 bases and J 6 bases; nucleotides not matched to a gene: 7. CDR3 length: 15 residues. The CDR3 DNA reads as TGTGCCAGCAGTGGAAGCCTAGCGGGACTCAATGAGCAGTTCTTC. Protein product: CASSGSLAGLNEQFF.

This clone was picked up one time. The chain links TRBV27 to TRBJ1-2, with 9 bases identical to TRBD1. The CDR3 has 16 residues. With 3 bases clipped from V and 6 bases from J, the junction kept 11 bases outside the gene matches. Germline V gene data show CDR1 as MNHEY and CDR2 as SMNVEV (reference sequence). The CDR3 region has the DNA TGTGCCAGCAGTTTCACCCCTCGGGACAGGGCCCATGGCTACACCTTC. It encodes CASSFTPRDRAHGYTF.

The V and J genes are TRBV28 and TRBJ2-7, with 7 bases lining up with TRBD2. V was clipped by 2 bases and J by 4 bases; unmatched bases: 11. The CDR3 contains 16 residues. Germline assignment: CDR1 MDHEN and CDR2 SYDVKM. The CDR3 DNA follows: TGTGCCAGCAGTTTACTAGCGGCCCGGAGTTCTTACGAGCAGTACTTC. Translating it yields CASSLLAARSSYEQYF.

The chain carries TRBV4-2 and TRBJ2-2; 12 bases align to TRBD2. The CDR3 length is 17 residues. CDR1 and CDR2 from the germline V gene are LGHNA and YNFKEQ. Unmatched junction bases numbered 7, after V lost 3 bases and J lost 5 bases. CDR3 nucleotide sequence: TGTGCCAGCAGCCACTCGACTAGCGGGAGTGGTACCGGGGAGCTGTTTTTT. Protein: CASSHSTSGSGTGELFF.

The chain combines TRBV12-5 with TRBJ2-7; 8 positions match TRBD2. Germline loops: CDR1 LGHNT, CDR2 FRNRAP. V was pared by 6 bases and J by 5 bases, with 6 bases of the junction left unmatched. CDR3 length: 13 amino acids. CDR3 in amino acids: CASGISGINEQYF. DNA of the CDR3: TGTGCTAGTGGGATTAGCGGGATCAACGAGCAGTACTTC. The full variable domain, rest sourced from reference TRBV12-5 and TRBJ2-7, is DARVTQTPRHKVTEMGQEVTMRCQPILGHNTVFWYRQTMMQGLELLAYFRNRAPLDDSGMPKDRFSAEMPDATLATLKIQPSEPRDSAVYFCASGISGINEQYFGPGTRLTVT.

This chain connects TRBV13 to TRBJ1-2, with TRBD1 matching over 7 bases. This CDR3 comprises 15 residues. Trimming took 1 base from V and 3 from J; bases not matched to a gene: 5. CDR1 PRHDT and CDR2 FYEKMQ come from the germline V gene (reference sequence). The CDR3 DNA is TGTGCCAGCAGCTTAGAGGGGGCGCAGGACTATGGCTACACCTTC. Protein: CASSLEGAQDYGYTF.

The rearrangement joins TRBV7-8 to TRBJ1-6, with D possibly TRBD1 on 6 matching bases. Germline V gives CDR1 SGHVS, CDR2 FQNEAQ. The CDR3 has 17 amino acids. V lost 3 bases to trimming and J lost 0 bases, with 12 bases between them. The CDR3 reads CASSFLDRTSYNSPLHF. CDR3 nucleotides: TGTGCCAGCAGCTTCTTGGACAGAACCTCCTATAATTCACCCCTCCACTTT.

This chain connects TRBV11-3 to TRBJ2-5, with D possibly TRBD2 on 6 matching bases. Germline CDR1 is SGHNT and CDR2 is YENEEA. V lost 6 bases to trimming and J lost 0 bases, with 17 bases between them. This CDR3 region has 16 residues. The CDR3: CASSLGLGGHQETQYF. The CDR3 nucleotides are TGTGCCAGCAGTTTGGGGCTCGGGGGACACCAAGAGACCCAGTACTTC.

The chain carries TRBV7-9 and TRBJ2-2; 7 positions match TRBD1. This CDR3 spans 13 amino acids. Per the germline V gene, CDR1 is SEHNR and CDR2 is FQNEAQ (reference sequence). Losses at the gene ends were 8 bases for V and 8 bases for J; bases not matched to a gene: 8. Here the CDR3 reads CASERQGIGELFF. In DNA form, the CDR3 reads TGTGCCAGCGAGCGACAGGGTATTGGGGAGCTGTTTTTT.

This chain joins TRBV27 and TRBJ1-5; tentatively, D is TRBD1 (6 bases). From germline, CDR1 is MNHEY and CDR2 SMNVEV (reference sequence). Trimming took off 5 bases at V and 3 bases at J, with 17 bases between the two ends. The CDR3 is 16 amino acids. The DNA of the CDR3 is TGTGCCAGCAGTCCGCAGACCCCAGGGGTCAATCAGCCCCAGCATTTT. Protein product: CASSPQTPGVNQPQHF.

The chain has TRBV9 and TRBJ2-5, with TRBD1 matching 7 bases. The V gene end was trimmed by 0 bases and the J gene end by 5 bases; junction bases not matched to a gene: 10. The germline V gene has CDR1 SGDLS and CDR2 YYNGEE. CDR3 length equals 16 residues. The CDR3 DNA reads TGTGCCAGCAGCGTAGCTACGGGACAGACTTCGGAGACCCAGTACTTC. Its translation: CASSVATGQTSETQYF.

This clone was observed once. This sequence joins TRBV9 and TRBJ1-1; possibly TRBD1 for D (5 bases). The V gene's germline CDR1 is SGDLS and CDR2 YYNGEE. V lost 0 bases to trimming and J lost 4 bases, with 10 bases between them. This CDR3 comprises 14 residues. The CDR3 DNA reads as TGTGCCAGCAGCGTAGTGCGGGGGTCCACTGAAGCTTTCTTT. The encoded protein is CASSVVRGSTEAFF.

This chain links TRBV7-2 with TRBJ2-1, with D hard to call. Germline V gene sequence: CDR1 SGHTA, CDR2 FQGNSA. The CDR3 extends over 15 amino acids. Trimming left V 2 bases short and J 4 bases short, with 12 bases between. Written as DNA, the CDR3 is TGTGCCAGCAGCTTAAGTCAGAATTCATACAATGAGCAGTTCTTC. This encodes CASSLSQNSYNEQFF.

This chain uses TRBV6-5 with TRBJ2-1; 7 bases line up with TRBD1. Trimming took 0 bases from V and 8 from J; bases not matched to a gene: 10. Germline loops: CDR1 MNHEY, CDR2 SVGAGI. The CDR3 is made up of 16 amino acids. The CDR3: CASSYSDRSGLHEQFF. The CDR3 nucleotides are TGTGCCAGCAGTTACTCGGACAGGTCGGGGTTGCATGAGCAGTTCTTC.

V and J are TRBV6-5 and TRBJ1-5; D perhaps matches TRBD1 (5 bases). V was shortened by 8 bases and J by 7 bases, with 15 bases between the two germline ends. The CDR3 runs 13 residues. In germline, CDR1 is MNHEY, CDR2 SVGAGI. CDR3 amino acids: CASGGEIVQPQHF. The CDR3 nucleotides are TGTGCCAGCGGGGGGGAAATAGTACAGCCCCAGCATTTT.

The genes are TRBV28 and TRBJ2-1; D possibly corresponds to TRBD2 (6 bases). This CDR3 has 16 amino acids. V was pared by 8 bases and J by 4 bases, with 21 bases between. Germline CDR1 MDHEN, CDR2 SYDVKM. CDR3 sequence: CASSVPPGTSYNEQFF. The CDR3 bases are TGTGCCAGCTCAGTTCCCCCCGGGACTTCGTACAATGAGCAGTTCTTC.

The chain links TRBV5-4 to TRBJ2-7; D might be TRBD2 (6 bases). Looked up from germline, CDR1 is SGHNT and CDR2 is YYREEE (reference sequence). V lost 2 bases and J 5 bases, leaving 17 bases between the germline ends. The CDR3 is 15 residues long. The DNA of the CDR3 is TGTGCCAGCAGCTTCTTCGGGAGACCCCCCCACGAGCAGTACTTC. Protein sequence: CASSFFGRPPHEQYF.

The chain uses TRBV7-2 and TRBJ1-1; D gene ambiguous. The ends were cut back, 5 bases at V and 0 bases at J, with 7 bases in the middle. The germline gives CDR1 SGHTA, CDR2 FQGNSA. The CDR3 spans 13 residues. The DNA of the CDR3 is TGTGCCAGCAGCGGCAACCTGAACACTGAAGCTTTCTTT. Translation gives CASSGNLNTEAFF.

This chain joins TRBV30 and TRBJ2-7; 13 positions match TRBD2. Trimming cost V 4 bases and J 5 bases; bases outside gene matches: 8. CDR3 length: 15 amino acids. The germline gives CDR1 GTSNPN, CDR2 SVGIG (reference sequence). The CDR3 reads CAWTPIGLAGDEQYF. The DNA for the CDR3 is TGTGCCTGGACCCCCATCGGACTAGCGGGAGACGAGCAGTACTTC.

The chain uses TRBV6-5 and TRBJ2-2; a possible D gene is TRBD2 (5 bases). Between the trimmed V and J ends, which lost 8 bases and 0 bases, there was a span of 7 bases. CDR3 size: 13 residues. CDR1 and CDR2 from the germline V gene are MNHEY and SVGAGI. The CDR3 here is CASSRANTGELFF. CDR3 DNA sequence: TGTGCCAGCTCGCGGGCGAACACCGGGGAGCTGTTTTTT.

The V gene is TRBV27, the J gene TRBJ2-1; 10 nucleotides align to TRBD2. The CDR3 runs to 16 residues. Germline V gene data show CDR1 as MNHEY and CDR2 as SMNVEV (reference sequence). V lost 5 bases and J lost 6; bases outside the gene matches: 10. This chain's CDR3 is CASSGAGTSVRNEQFF. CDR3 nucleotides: TGTGCCAGCAGTGGAGCCGGGACTAGCGTCCGCAATGAGCAGTTCTTC.

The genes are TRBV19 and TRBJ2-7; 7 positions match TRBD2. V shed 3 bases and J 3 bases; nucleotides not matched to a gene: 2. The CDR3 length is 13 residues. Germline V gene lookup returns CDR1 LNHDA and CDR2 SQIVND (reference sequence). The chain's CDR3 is CASSIASGYEQYF. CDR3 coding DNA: TGTGCCAGTAGTATTGCTAGCGGCTACGAGCAGTACTTC.

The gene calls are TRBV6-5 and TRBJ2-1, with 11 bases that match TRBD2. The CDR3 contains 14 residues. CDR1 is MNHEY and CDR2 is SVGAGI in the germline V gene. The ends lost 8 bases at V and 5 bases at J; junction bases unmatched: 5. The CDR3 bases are TGTGCCAGCGGGACTAGCGGCCACCACAATGAGCAGTTCTTC. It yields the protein CASGTSGHHNEQFF.

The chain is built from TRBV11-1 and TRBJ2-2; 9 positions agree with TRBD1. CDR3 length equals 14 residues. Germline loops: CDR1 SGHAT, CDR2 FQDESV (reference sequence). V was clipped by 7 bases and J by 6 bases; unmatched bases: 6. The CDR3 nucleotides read TGTGCCAGCACCGAACAGGGGGCGTCCGGGGAGCTGTTTTTT. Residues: CASTEQGASGELFF.

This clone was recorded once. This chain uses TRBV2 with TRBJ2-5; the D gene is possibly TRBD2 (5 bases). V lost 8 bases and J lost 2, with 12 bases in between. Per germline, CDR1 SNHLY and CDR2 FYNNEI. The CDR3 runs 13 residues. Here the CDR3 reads CASSDGNQETQYF. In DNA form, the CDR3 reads TGTGCCAGCTCGGACGGGAATCAAGAGACCCAGTACTTC.